This TCR beta chain comes out of a study of spatial heterogeneity in lung cancer (dated by TCRdb to about 2019). At the level of the whole study: Samples were obtained from 65 to 90 patients with early-stage, untreated non-small cell lung cancer from the lung TRACERx cohort. Nonsynonymous mutation counts, determined by whole-exome sequencing of tumor tissue, were related to features of the TCR repertoire. Follow-up PBMC samples were sequenced whenever available, with the median time to follow-up being around 2 years after resection. Beta-chain transcripts were consistently detected in greater numbers than alpha-chain transcripts, which likely reflected higher beta-chain transcript abundance. Both alpha and beta chains were TCR-sequenced in fewer than 250 tumor regions, approximately 67 matched nontumor lung samples and around 54 PBMC samples obtained at surgery. In non-small cell lung cancer, the study made a quantitative comparison of TCR alpha and beta repertoires among multiple tumor regions, matched nontumor lung and blood. In the raw uncorrected reads, each unique combination of TCR and UMI appeared more than ten times on average.

CDR1 SGHNT and CDR2 YYREEE were looked up in the germline V gene (reference sequence). From the cysteine through the phenylalanine, the CDR3 covers 15 amino acids. The entry retains the CDR3 DNA only, 45 bases that are in frame from base 1. V trim: 4 bases; J trim: 1 base; unmatched bases: 6. Study-wide conclusions, independent of this receptor: Only roughly 14 patients were included in comparisons of baseline and follow-up blood repertoires. Ubiquitous expanded tumor TCRs were detected in blood more often at tumor resection than at routine follow-up. Confirming at a functional level the hypothesis that regional TCRs recognize regional mutations was considered to require additional single-cell paired TCR alpha and beta sequencing.

The sample's time point label is to be understood as: blood at routine non-recurrence follow-up after resection. Without any cell sorting, TCR sequencing was performed on whole RNA extracted either from tumor and nontumor lung tissue or from cryopreserved PBMC samples. A patient was chosen for TCR sequencing only when enough RNA was available from at least two tumor regions. This clonotype was detected ten times or more. The antigen it binds to is not known. No much larger clone exists at a distance of one base, and base qualities are not known. The library was generated by 5' RACE. Sequencing instrument: NextSeq 500. The TCR library protocol attached a unique molecular identifier to each TCR cDNA molecule to allow correction of PCR and sequencing errors. From the authors' description of their analysis: TCR identification, UMI-based error correction and CDR3 extraction were all carried out with Decombinator tools. Expanded TCRs were defined as those above a frequency of 2 per 1,000, corresponding to the top 1% of the tumor frequency distribution. Rényi diversity was computed with the R vegan package after subsampling each repertoire 100 times to 5,000 TCRs. CDR3 similarity networks were built from amino acid triplet string-kernel similarity, connecting CDR3s with pairwise similarity above 0.82. Through fastp at Q25 and MiXCR, TCRdb rebuilt clones from the public reads, retaining in-frame beta chains. When rows share a CDR3 protein, they turn into one entry using the most common DNA and genes. In this record, the V and J calls reflect TCRdb's handling and not the investigators' own analysis. The sample table contains about 45,000 distinct CDR3 sequences; only one count was recorded for around 21% of them. The leading ten clones occupy about 7.7% of the sample.

The sequence joins TRBV5-4 to TRBJ1-1, and 8 junctional nucleotides match TRBD1. The sequencing used PBMCs, collected at follow-up. This TCR was recovered from a female donor with early-stage non-small cell lung cancer. Here is the DNA: TGTGCCAGCAGCCTGCTGGACAGGGAGAACACTGAAGCTTTCTTT. It encodes CASSLLDRENTEAFF.